This is a list of T cell receptor beta chains from one sample in a study of response to subunit inactivated influenza vaccine. TCRdb processed the RT-PCR reads anew with MiXCR; each CDR3 protein has one entry. The table lists more than 550,000 distinct CDR3 sequences, approximately 12% of them singletons, with about 10% in the top ten. Sequenced material: PBMCs from blood, taken on the day of vaccination. The receptors shown here come from a man aged 50-59 years who received an inactivated influenza vaccine. CDR3s include the opening cysteine and the closing phenylalanine or tryptophan. Fields, in order: V gene, CDR3 protein.

v_gene: TRBV20-1
CDR3aa: CSARKEGQETQYF

v_gene: TRBV7-2
CDR3aa: CASRPGGNTGELFF

v_gene: TRBV29-1
CDR3aa: CSVERTNTEAFF

v_gene: TRBV2
CDR3aa: CASSERVRASGDSRQFF

v_gene: TRBV18
CDR3aa: CASSTGNTEAFF

v_gene: TRBV12-3/TRBV12-4
CDR3aa: CASSFSGQPQHF

v_gene: TRBV12-3/TRBV12-4
CDR3aa: CASSSGLSTDTQYF

v_gene: TRBV10-3
CDR3aa: CAISESSGGQPQHF

v_gene: TRBV7-2
CDR3aa: CASSLNRGYQETQYF

v_gene: TRBV7-7
CDR3aa: CASSRGREETQYF

v_gene: TRBV12-3/TRBV12-4
CDR3aa: CASSSALIGQFF

v_gene: TRBV5-1
CDR3aa: CASSSAGTGGEVTQYF

v_gene: TRBV4-3
CDR3aa: CASSPYDRGLGGELFF

v_gene: TRBV5-1
CDR3aa: CASGGPGAGANVLTF

v_gene: TRBV12-3/TRBV12-4
CDR3aa: CASSPPGLASSNEQFF

v_gene: TRBV4-3
CDR3aa: CASRDLAKNTGELFF

v_gene: TRBV6-5
CDR3aa: CASRDRDKPQHF

v_gene: TRBV3-1
CDR3aa: CATRGSSTYEQYF

v_gene: TRBV20-1
CDR3aa: CSARQRTANTGELFF

v_gene: TRBV7-2
CDR3aa: CASSLIAGWNEQYF

v_gene: TRBV20-1
CDR3aa: CSARDPRRNTEAFF

v_gene: TRBV5-1
CDR3aa: CASRHGTSAKQETQYF

v_gene: TRBV6-5
CDR3aa: CASTFLVASSSTDTQYF

v_gene: TRBV5-6
CDR3aa: CASSRFLGQGSNTGELFF

v_gene: TRBV10-2
CDR3aa: CASMRGIGYEQYF

v_gene: TRBV29-1
CDR3aa: CSVDMFETQYF

v_gene: TRBV20-1
CDR3aa: CSARSTDRNTEAFF

v_gene: TRBV5-1
CDR3aa: CASSRGTGSNQPQHF

v_gene: TRBV5-6
CDR3aa: CAISLGLGETQYF

v_gene: TRBV6-2/TRBV6-3
CDR3aa: CASTLGEPGYNEQFF

v_gene: TRBV12-3/TRBV12-4
CDR3aa: CASSPTLALADTQYF

v_gene: TRBV11-2
CDR3aa: CASSLDALRRASTDTQYF

v_gene: TRBV11-3
CDR3aa: CASSLGGLAGGPDEQFF

v_gene: TRBV27
CDR3aa: CASSLSWSGGSYNEQFF

v_gene: TRBV7-9
CDR3aa: CASSLGMTGITGELFF

v_gene: TRBV12-3/TRBV12-4
CDR3aa: CASSSSGGVPGEQYF

v_gene: TRBV7-8
CDR3aa: CASSLRGDRVDEKLFF

v_gene: TRBV6-2/TRBV6-3
CDR3aa: CASSYTRTGLYNEQFF

v_gene: TRBV9
CDR3aa: CASSVVLASGEQFF

v_gene: TRBV7-9
CDR3aa: CASSGTQSYEQYF

v_gene: TRBV24-1
CDR3aa: CATSDPGTRNTGELFF

v_gene: TRBV5-4
CDR3aa: CASRKSAGGPQETQYF

v_gene: TRBV27
CDR3aa: CASSPDSRLSKANTEAFF

v_gene: TRBV4-2
CDR3aa: CASSPTGSRRAGELFF

v_gene: TRBV11-2
CDR3aa: CASRKTSGRVSNEQFF

v_gene: TRBV11-2
CDR3aa: CASSPRLAGGPLGAGELFF

v_gene: TRBV20-1
CDR3aa: CSAESRSSYEQYF

v_gene: TRBV7-9
CDR3aa: CASSQREANEQFF

v_gene: TRBV7-9
CDR3aa: CASSLSTGVFTGELFF

v_gene: TRBV28
CDR3aa: CAGKAEGRYNEQFF

v_gene: TRBV12-3/TRBV12-4
CDR3aa: CASSRTGRVQPQHF

v_gene: TRBV2
CDR3aa: CASSLASLVYEQYF

v_gene: TRBV5-1
CDR3aa: CASRERDGSYNEQFF